The sequence of this T cell receptor beta chain was determined in a study of shared T cell receptors in the human thymus listed by TCRdb under 2021. In terms of the full investigation: The study examined how self-reactive, shared T-cell receptor alpha chains are generated in the human thymus.

This clone came up a few times. Its antigen specificity is not known. Base-call qualities are not available, and no considerably larger clone is one nucleotide away. Library generation was performed with the immunoSEQ multiplex PCR assay. The table comes from immuneACCESS by way of TCRdb, which keeps in-frame sequences with V and J called. Part of the clones is missing from these tables; in studies checked, under half for an unresolved V gene and the rest for unknown reasons. This sample gives some 720,000 clones in total; roughly 88% of them show up just once. The top ten clones comprise roughly 0.0097% of the sample. From the germline V gene, CDR1 is MGHDK and CDR2 is SYGVNS. Reading from cysteine to phenylalanine, the CDR3 counts 14 amino acids. Only the CDR3 region is kept as DNA, spanning 42 bases read in frame from base 1. V loses 6 bases of germline sequence and J loses 5 bases, and the interval between the two ends is 15 bases.

The data were also submitted as part of a second study, on human thymus T cells. As the second publication notes: Donors were immunologically healthy infants undergoing open corrective cardiac surgery for congenital heart defects in Finland. The thymus tissue came from surgical resects taken out during corrective cardiac surgery. Biased V and J gene segment usage appeared to be present in both thymic and peripheral blood repertoires. The related research reported highly overlapping thymic TCR repertoires among unrelated individuals. The study described the TCR alpha and beta repertoires in under 10 infant thymus samples and a handful of matching peripheral blood samples. Donor ages ranging from about 7 to 250 days were recorded, and about six male and a couple of female infants were included in the cohort. Thymocytes were mechanically released from the tissue and were stored as pellets of roughly 9.5-30 million cells at -70 degrees C. A QIAsymphony instrument was used to extract genomic DNA from the frozen cell pellets. TCRB and TCRAD loci were amplified from a standardized quantity of quality-controlled genomic DNA using the immunoSEQ multiplex PCR assay. Amplicons spanned the V(D)J region at a length sufficient to cover the CDR3 and identify V and J genes. Through the commercial immunoSEQ service, the amplicons were sequenced on an Illumina platform. Corrections for primer bias and sequencing errors followed previously described methods, while TCRAD and TCRB definitions were based on the IMGT database. The repertoires were analysed using immunoSEQ Analyzer 3.0 and VDJTools for basic statistics, V/J segment usage, diversity estimates, rarefaction and pairwise overlap. Diversity was estimated using the Chao1, ChaoE, Efron-Thisted, Shannon and inverse Simpson indices, and was also estimated on datasets down-sampled to the size of the smallest sample. Repertoire overlap was assessed by strict matching of CDR3 nucleotide sequence, V gene and J gene, and clustering was done by Jaccard-based multidimensional scaling. On average, roughly 850,000 unique TCRB clonotypes were obtained from thymus samples, compared with roughly 89,000 from blood samples.

Sequenced: thymocytes. This clonotype originated in a boy under three years old with a congenital heart defect. Donor details come from another sample of the same person, matched by shared clones. The sequence is built from TRBV25-1 and TRBJ2-3, with TRBD2 as a weak D call on 5 bases. CDR3 sequence: CASRKVQGGDTQYF. The bases read TGTGCCAGCAGAAAGGTCCAAGGAGGAGATACGCAGTATTTT.